This TCR beta chain was recovered during a study of post-analysis software for immune sequencing data. Whole-study findings and limits: Among 5 or 6 TRBV segments more frequent in patients than controls were TRBV5-6, TRBV5-1 and TRBV20-1.

Trimming stripped 4 bases from V and 7 bases from J, with 19 bases between. Germline CDR1 and CDR2: SQVTM and ANQGSEA. This CDR3 spans 15 amino acids. This clonotype was observed a few times. Its antigen is unidentified. Unique molecular identifiers were present in the TCR beta cDNA libraries. Each CDR3 protein is one row after TCRdb ran MiXCR on the PCR reads. Here the sample spans 170,000 or so distinct CDR3 sequences, around 30% being singletons. The gene calls are TRBV29-1 and TRBJ2-2, with D tentatively TRBD2 (6 bases). The material sequenced was blood. This clonotype originated in a girl aged 5-17 years with multiple sclerosis. This CDR3 is CSVVLTGVWVGELFF. CDR3 coding DNA: TGCAGCGTTGTATTGACGGGAGTTTGGGTCGGGGAGCTGTTTTTT.